These T cell receptor beta chains were read from a single sample in a study of OX40 agonist ivuxolimab in advanced cancers. The repertoire was sequenced with immunoSEQ multiplex PCR; TCRdb's copy has only in-frame clones and lacks some. The sample consists of roughly 62,000 clones, approximately 81% of them appearing once. The sample here was CD4+ or CD8+ T cells sorted from blood, taken in a trial of the OX40 agonist ivuxolimab. The receptors here all came from an adult with an advanced solid tumor such as melanoma, head and neck, liver or kidney cancer. CDR3s include the opening cysteine and the closing phenylalanine or tryptophan. Each record gives: D gene, clone size, J gene, V gene, CDR3 protein, CDR3 DNA. A D gene is named only where the DNA matches it firmly. Clone size appears in some rows only: once, few, many, or a class for an expanded clone.

TRBD2,.,TRBJ2-2,TRBV6-5,CASSSRTSGNTGELFF,TGTGCCAGCAGTTCCCGGACTAGCGGTAACACCGGGGAGCTGTTTTTT
TRBD2,.,TRBJ2-1,TRBV19,CASSRTSGSRNEQFF,TGTGCCAGTAGCCGAACTAGCGGGAGTCGAAATGAGCAGTTCTTC
TRBD2,.,TRBJ2-1,TRBV30,CAWNRRGSNEQFF,TGTGCCTGGAACCGGCGCGGGAGCAATGAGCAGTTCTTC
TRBD1,few,TRBJ1-2,TRBV29-1,CSVTNRGVNYGYTF,TGCAGCGTGACCAACAGGGGAGTCAACTATGGCTACACCTTC
.,.,TRBJ2-3,TRBV30,CAWRTRKSRVTDTQYF,TGTGCCTGGAGGACAAGGAAAAGTCGGGTTACAGATACGCAGTATTTT
.,.,TRBJ1-2,TRBV28,CASTPARDVRPSPYGYTF,TGTGCCAGCACTCCAGCCCGGGACGTACGACCGAGCCCCTATGGCTACACCTTC
.,.,TRBJ2-7,TRBV11-2,CASSLDRQGLRRDEQYF,TGTGCCAGCAGCTTAGATAGGCAGGGACTGAGGCGGGACGAGCAGTACTTC
.,.,TRBJ2-1,TRBV18,CASSPTGNSYNEQFF,TGTGCCAGCTCGCCCACAGGGAATTCCTACAATGAGCAGTTCTTC
TRBD1,.,TRBJ2-7,TRBV7-6,CASSLAQDRVHEQYF,TGTGCCAGCAGCTTAGCGCAGGACAGGGTGCACGAGCAGTACTTC
.,.,TRBJ1-2,TRBV25-1,CASSGKRRNYGYTF,TGTGCCAGCAGTGGTAAAAGAAGGAACTATGGCTACACCTTC
.,.,TRBJ1-1,TRBV19,CASTASLNTEAFF,TGTGCCAGTACTGCGTCGTTGAACACTGAAGCTTTCTTT
.,.,TRBJ1-2,TRBV7-9,CASSLRQRGNYGYTF,TGTGCCAGCAGCCTAAGACAGCGCGGCAACTATGGCTACACCTTC
.,.,TRBJ1-3,TRBV27,CASSPTGTNRINTIYF,TGTGCCAGCAGCCCAACGGGGACAAACCGAATAAACACCATATATTTT
.,.,TRBJ2-3,TRBV6-5,CATSPNTDTQYF,TGTGCCACCAGCCCTAACACAGATACGCAGTATTTT
TRBD2,.,TRBJ2-1,TRBV4-1,CASSQDRGGSSYNEQFF,TGCGCCAGCAGCCAAGACCGGGGCGGGAGTTCCTACAATGAGCAGTTCTTC
.,.,TRBJ1-6,TRBV2,CASAGVGNSPLHF,TGTGCCAGCGCGGGGGTTGGCAATTCACCCCTCCACTTT
.,few,TRBJ2-1,TRBV6-1,CASTEVGAGNEQFF,TGTGCCAGCACCGAAGTGGGGGCAGGCAATGAGCAGTTCTTC
.,.,TRBJ2-7,TRBV4-2,CASSQDERGGGEQYF,TGTGCCAGCAGCCAAGACGAACGCGGAGGGGGCGAGCAGTACTTC
.,once,TRBJ2-1,TRBV27,CASSLGGTPYNEQFF,TGTGCCAGCAGTTTGGGCGGAACCCCCTACAATGAGCAGTTCTTC
TRBD2,.,TRBJ2-1,TRBV7-9,CASLTSGRRFDEQFF,TGTGCCAGCTTGACTAGCGGGAGGAGATTCGATGAGCAGTTCTTC
TRBD1,.,TRBJ2-5,TRBV28,CASSSQGAGETQYF,TGTGCCAGCAGTTCACAGGGGGCGGGGGAGACCCAGTACTTC
.,.,TRBJ1-2,TRBV28,CASSWGRFKGYTF,TGTGCCAGCAGTTGGGGACGTTTCAAGGGCTACACCTTC
.,once,TRBJ1-1,TRBV11-2,CASEGRRGTEAFF,TGTGCCTCTGAGGGGCGAAGGGGCACTGAAGCTTTCTTT
.,.,TRBJ2-3,TRBV5-6,CASSFPTGSTDTQYF,TGTGCCAGCAGCTTCCCGACAGGAAGCACAGATACGCAGTATTTT
TRBD2,.,TRBJ2-5,TRBV5-5,CASSLVWLAGGWRETQYF,TGTGCCAGCAGCTTGGTGTGGTTAGCGGGGGGCTGGAGGGAGACCCAGTACTTC
.,.,TRBJ1-5,TRBV7-2,CASSLVTDSNQPQHF,TGTGCCAGCAGCTTAGTGACTGATAGCAATCAGCCCCAGCATTTT
TRBD1,.,TRBJ1-2,TRBV7-9,CASSGRQGAGYTF,TGTGCCAGCAGCGGGAGGCAGGGGGCCGGCTACACCTTC
TRBD1,.,TRBJ1-5,TRBV28,CASSSGQGGQPQHF,TGTGCCAGCAGTTCCGGACAGGGAGGCCAGCCCCAGCATTTT
TRBD1,once,TRBJ1-1,TRBV27,CASSRTGANTEAFF,TGTGCCAGCAGTAGGACAGGGGCGAACACTGAAGCTTTCTTT
TRBD2,.,TRBJ2-7,TRBV5-1,CASSPGLAVGVEQYF,TGCGCCAGCAGCCCAGGACTAGCGGTTGGGGTGGAGCAGTACTTC
TRBD1,.,TRBJ2-5,TRBV9,CASSGTGRGETQYF,TGTGCCAGCTCCGGGACAGGCCGGGGAGAGACCCAGTACTTC
.,.,TRBJ2-2,TRBV21-1,CASGTSGSTGELFF,TGTGCCAGCGGGACTAGCGGGAGCACCGGGGAGCTGTTTTTT
.,.,TRBJ1-5,TRBV5-6,CASSLGRHNQPQHF,TGTGCCAGCAGTCTCGGGCGGCACAATCAGCCCCAGCATTTT
.,.,TRBJ1-2,TRBV4-1,CASSQNRAYGYTF,TGCGCCAGCAGCCAAAACAGGGCCTATGGCTACACCTTC
TRBD1,once,TRBJ2-4,TRBV5-1,CASSWTGGVKNIQYF,TGCGCCAGCAGCTGGACAGGGGGCGTCAAAAACATTCAGTACTTC
TRBD1,.,TRBJ1-4,TRBV4-1,CASSSRDRLNEKLFF,TGCGCCAGCAGCTCCCGGGACAGACTTAATGAAAAACTGTTTTTT
.,.,TRBJ1-2,TRBV19,CASQLRHNNYGYTF,TGTGCCAGCCAGCTCCGGCACAATAACTATGGCTACACCTTC
TRBD1,.,TRBJ1-1,TRBV28,CASSLPGQGANTEAFF,TGTGCCAGCAGTTTGCCGGGACAGGGAGCGAACACTGAAGCTTTCTTT
.,few,TRBJ2-7,TRBV7-9,CASSLKGAYEQYF,TGTGCCAGCAGCTTAAAGGGGGCCTACGAGCAGTACTTC